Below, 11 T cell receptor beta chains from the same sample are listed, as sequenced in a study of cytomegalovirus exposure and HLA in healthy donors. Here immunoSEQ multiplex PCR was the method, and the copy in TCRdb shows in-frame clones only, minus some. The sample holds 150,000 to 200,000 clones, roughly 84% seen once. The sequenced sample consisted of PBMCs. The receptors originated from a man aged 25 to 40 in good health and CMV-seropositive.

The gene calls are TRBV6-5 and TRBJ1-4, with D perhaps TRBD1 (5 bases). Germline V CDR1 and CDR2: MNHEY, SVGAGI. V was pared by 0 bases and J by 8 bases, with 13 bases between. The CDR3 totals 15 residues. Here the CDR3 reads CASSYSRRGGEKLFF. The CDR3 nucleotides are TGTGCCAGCAGTTACTCGAGGAGGGGAGGGGAAAAACTGTTTTTT.

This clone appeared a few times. The CDR3: CASSSTGADNEKLFF. In nucleotides, the CDR3 is TGTGCCAGCAGTTCGACAGGGGCAGATAATGAAAAACTGTTTTTT. V gene TRBV28 combines with J gene TRBJ1-4; 8 bases map to TRBD1. The V gene end was trimmed by 4 bases and the J gene end by 4 bases; junction bases not matched to a gene: 5. CDR3 size: 15 residues. CDR1 is MDHEN, CDR2 SYDVKM, per germline.

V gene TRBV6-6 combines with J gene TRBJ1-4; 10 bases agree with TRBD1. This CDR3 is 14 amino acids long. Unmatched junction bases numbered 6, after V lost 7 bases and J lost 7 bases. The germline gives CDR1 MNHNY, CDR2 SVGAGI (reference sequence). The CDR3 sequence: CASKPGTGVEKLFF. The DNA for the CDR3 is TGTGCCAGCAAACCCGGGACAGGGGTTGAAAAACTGTTTTTT.

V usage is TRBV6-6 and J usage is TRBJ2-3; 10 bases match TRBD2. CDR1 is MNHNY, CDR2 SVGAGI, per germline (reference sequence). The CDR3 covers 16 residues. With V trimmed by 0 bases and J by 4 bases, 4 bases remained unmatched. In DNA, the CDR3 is TGTGCCAGCAGTTACTCTGCTAGCGGGAGCGCAGATACGCAGTATTTT. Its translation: CASSYSASGSADTQYF.

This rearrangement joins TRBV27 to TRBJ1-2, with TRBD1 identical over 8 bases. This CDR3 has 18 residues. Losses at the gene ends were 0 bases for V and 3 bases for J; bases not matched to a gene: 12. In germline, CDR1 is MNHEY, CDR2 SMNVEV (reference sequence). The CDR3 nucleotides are TGTGCCAGCAGTTTATCAGTCCGCGGGCAGGGGGCGGACTATGGCTACACCTTC. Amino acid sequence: CASSLSVRGQGADYGYTF.

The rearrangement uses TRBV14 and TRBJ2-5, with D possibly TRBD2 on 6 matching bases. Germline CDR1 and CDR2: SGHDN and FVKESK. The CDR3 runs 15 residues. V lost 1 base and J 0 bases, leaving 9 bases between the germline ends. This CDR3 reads CASSQVWGDQETQYF. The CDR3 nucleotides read TGTGCCAGCAGCCAAGTCTGGGGGGACCAAGAGACCCAGTACTTC.

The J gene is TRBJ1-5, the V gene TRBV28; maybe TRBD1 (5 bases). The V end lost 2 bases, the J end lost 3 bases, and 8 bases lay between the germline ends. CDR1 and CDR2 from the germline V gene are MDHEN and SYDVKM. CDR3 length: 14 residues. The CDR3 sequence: CASSLGADNQPQHF. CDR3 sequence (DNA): TGTGCCAGCAGTTTAGGGGCAGACAATCAGCCCCAGCATTTT.

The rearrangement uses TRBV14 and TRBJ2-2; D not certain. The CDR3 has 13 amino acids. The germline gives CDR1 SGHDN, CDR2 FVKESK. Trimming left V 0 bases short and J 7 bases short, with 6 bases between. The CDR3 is CASSQDFGGELFF. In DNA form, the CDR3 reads TGTGCCAGCAGCCAAGATTTCGGCGGGGAGCTGTTTTTT.

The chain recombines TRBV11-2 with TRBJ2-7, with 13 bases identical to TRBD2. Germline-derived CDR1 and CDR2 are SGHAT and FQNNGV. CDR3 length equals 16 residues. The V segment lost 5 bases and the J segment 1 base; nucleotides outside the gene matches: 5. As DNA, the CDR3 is TGTGCCAGCAGCCTCGGACTAGCGGGGGCGTCCTACGAGCAGTACTTC. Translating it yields CASSLGLAGASYEQYF.

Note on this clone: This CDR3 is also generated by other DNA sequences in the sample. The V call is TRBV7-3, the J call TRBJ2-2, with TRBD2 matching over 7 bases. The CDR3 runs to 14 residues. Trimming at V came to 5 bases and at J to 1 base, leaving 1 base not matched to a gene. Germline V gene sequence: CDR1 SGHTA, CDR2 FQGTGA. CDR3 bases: TGTGCCAGCAGCCCGGGGGGGAACACCGGGGAGCTGTTTTTT. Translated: CASSPGGNTGELFF.

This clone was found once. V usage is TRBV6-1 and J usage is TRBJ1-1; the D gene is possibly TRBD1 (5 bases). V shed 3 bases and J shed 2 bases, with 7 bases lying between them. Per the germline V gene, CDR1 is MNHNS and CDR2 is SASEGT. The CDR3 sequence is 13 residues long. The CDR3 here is CASSDRENTEAFF. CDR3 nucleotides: TGTGCCAGCAGTGACAGGGAAAACACTGAAGCTTTCTTT.